This entry lists 21 T cell receptor beta chains sequenced from one sample in a study of Ad26.COV2.S vaccination and SARS-CoV-2 variants. Assay used: immunoSEQ multiplex PCR; TCRdb lists only in-frame clones, some missing. This table holds 400,000 to 450,000 clones, about 90% found once. Treatment defined: approximately 18 received Ad26.COV2.S at low or high dose, single or two shots; several received placebo; per-sample allocation not given. Day 63 after the first vaccine or placebo injection was the time point for sampling. The material sequenced was peripheral blood, taken in a trial of Ad26.COV2.S vaccine versus placebo. Receptors were obtained from a person between 18 and 65 years old who received the Ad26.COV2.S COVID-19 vaccine or a placebo.

The rearrangement uses TRBV3-1 (or the pseudogene TRBV3-2) and TRBJ2-2; TRBD2 aligns across 11 bases. The CDR3 extends over 18 amino acids. Germline-derived CDR1 and CDR2 are LGHDT and YNNKEL (reference sequence). V dropped 2 bases and J dropped 1; count of bases not matched to a gene: 6. CDR3 loop: CASSQPPTSGGNTGELFF. For the CDR3, the DNA is TGTGCCAGCAGCCAACCACCAACTAGCGGGGGGAACACCGGGGAGCTGTTTTTT.

The chain has TRBV7-6 and TRBJ2-7; D is possibly TRBD2 (5 bases). Per the germline V gene, CDR1 is SGHVS and CDR2 is FNYEAQ. Trimming cost V 1 base and J 1 base, with 14 bases left between them. CDR3 length: 16 amino acids. CDR3 DNA: TGTGCCAGCAGCTTAGGAGCTTACCCGGGGTCCTACGAGCAGTACTTC. It codes for CASSLGAYPGSYEQYF.

In its sample, this clone was seen a few times. The genes are TRBV6-2 or TRBV6-3 and TRBJ2-2; D might be TRBD1 (6 bases). Deletions cut 2 bases from V and 1 base from J, with 14 bases between. The CDR3 spans 17 residues. Germline loops: CDR1 MNHEY, CDR2 SVGEGT. CDR3 in amino acids: CASSYHQGRVNTGELFF. DNA of the CDR3: TGTGCCAGCAGTTACCATCAGGGGCGGGTGAACACCGGGGAGCTGTTTTTT.

V gene TRBV7-2 combines with J gene TRBJ2-5; 16 nucleotides line up with TRBD2. J gave up 2 bases and V 5 bases, and 2 bases lay outside the gene matches. This CDR3 has 16 amino acids. CDR1 SGHTA and CDR2 FQGNSA come from the germline V gene. CDR3 DNA: TGTGCCAGCAGCGTGGGACTAGCGGGGGGGCAAGAGACCCAGTACTTC. Encoded protein: CASSVGLAGGQETQYF.

This chain connects TRBV9 to TRBJ2-7; either TRBD1 or TRBD2 may supply D (6 bases each). Trimming removed 3 bases at V and 6 bases at J, with 10 bases between. This CDR3 region has 12 residues. The germline gives CDR1 SGDLS, CDR2 YYNGEE. In DNA form, the CDR3 reads TGTGCCAGCAGCGGAGGAGGGGGCGAGCAGTACTTC. The encoded protein is CASSGGGGEQYF. The full variable domain, with the rest looked up from reference TRBV9 and TRBJ2-7, is DSGVTQTPKHLITATGQRVTLRCSPRSGDLSVYWYQQSLDQGLQFLIQYYNGEERAKGNILERFSAQQFPDLHSELNLSSLELGDSALYFCASSGGGGEQYFGPGTRLTVT.

The chain combines TRBV5-6 with TRBJ2-7; no definite D call. Deletions cut 2 bases from V and 6 bases from J, with 9 bases between. Per germline, CDR1 SGHDT and CDR2 YYEEEE. This CDR3 contains 12 residues. CDR3 sequence (DNA): TGTGCCAGCAGCTTCTCCCCTAGCGAGCAGTACTTC. Translated: CASSFSPSEQYF.

In DNA, the CDR3 is TGTGCCAGCAGTCTCAGGGGGCCATCCGGGGAGCTGTTTTTT. Its translation is CASSLRGPSGELFF. The gene calls are TRBV27 and TRBJ2-2, with 8 bases aligning to TRBD1. The CDR3 has 14 amino acids. The germline gives CDR1 MNHEY, CDR2 SMNVEV (reference sequence). Germline trimming cut 5 bases from V and 6 bases from J; bases unmatched to any gene: 5.

This chain joins TRBV2 and TRBJ1-2; tentatively, D is TRBD1 (5 bases). The CDR3 length is 15 residues. CDR1 is SNHLY and CDR2 is FYNNEI in the germline V gene. The ends were cut back, 1 base at V and 4 bases at J, with 13 bases in the middle. The CDR3 DNA sequence: TGTGCCAGCAGTGAAGACCGACAGCCAACCTATGGCTACACCTTC. This encodes CASSEDRQPTYGYTF.

The chain links TRBV9 to TRBJ2-1; 7 bases match TRBD1. CDR1 is SGDLS and CDR2 is YYNGEE in the germline V gene. This CDR3 has 16 residues. V was clipped by 4 bases and J by 8 bases; unmatched bases: 15. CDR3 sequence (DNA): TGTGCCAGCAGCCCCCCGGGACAGTTGCTTGGGGATGAGCAGTTCTTC. This gives the protein CASSPPGQLLGDEQFF.

For this clone: The sample contains more than one DNA sequence encoding this CDR3. DNA for the CDR3: TGTGCCAGCAGCTTAGTGGGACAGGGCAGGGAGCAGTACTTC. It specifies CASSLVGQGREQYF. J is TRBJ2-7 and V is TRBV7-9; 9 bases fit TRBD1. CDR1 and CDR2 (germline): SEHNR, FQNEAQ (reference sequence). Trimming at V came to 1 base and at J to 7 bases, leaving 5 bases not matched to a gene. CDR3 size: 14 residues. The full variable domain, with the rest looked up from reference TRBV7-9 and TRBJ2-7, is DTGVSQNPRHKITKRGQNVTFRCDPISEHNRLYWYRQTLGQGPEFLTYFQNEAQLEKSRLLSDRFSAERPKGSFSTLEIQRTEQGDSAMYLCASSLVGQGREQYFGPGTRLTVT.

The V gene is TRBV5-4, the J gene TRBJ2-7; 9 bases are shared with TRBD1. V shed 5 bases and J 2 bases; nucleotides not matched to a gene: 11. CDR1 and CDR2 from the germline V gene are SGHNT and YYREEE (reference sequence). This CDR3 is 16 amino acids long. The CDR3 reads CASSQTGTGSPYEQYF. For the CDR3, the DNA is TGTGCCAGCAGTCAAACCGGGACAGGGTCCCCCTACGAGCAGTACTTC.

The rearrangement uses TRBV10-2 and TRBJ2-1; perhaps TRBD2 as D (6 bases). The germline V gene has CDR1 WSHSY and CDR2 SAAADI. The CDR3 is 15 amino acids. With 8 bases removed from V and 3 bases from J, the gap between germline ends came to 17 bases. The CDR3 coding sequence is TGCGCCAGCCAGGTGGGGGGAGTCTACTACAATGAGCAGTTCTTC. As protein: CASQVGGVYYNEQFF.

This chain links TRBV5-8 with TRBJ2-1, with D possibly being TRBD2 (5 bases). CDR1 is SGHTS, CDR2 YDEGEE, per germline. CDR3 length: 15 residues. V lost 4 bases, J lost 5 bases, and 16 bases lay in between. CDR3 protein: CASSSRTSGHNEQFF. CDR3 nucleotide sequence: TGTGCCAGCAGCAGCCGGACTTCCGGGCACAATGAGCAGTTCTTC.

The chain combines TRBV5-1 with TRBJ2-7; TRBD1 matches 8 bases. The junction had 6 bases not matched to a gene; V was cut back by 4 bases and J by 0 bases. This CDR3 contains 15 residues. In germline, CDR1 is SGHRS, CDR2 YFSETQ. The CDR3 region has the DNA TGCGCCAGCAGCGGAGGGACAGGAAGCTCCTACGAGCAGTACTTC. This encodes CASSGGTGSSYEQYF.

The CDR3 nucleotides are TGCGCCAGCAGCCAAGTAGTCAGCAATACCTACGAGCAGTACTTC. Encoded protein: CASSQVVSNTYEQYF. This sequence joins TRBV4-1 and TRBJ2-7; no clear D. This CDR3 region has 15 residues. V was pared by 1 base and J by 2 bases, with 12 bases between. Per the germline V gene, CDR1 is MGHRA and CDR2 is YSYEKL.

This chain uses TRBV4-1 with TRBJ1-2; D is unclear. V shed 4 bases and J shed 4 bases, with 13 bases lying between them. Germline V gene lookup returns CDR1 MGHRA and CDR2 YSYEKL. The length of the CDR3 is 14 residues. In DNA, the CDR3 is TGCGCCAGCAGCCCCGGCCCGGCCCTCTATGGCTACACCTTC. Translated, it gives CASSPGPALYGYTF.

The rearrangement uses TRBV9 and TRBJ2-1, with 12 bases identical to TRBD2. This CDR3 spans 17 amino acids. V shed 3 bases and J 3 bases; nucleotides not matched to a gene: 7. CDR1 and CDR2 from the germline V gene are SGDLS and YYNGEE. For the CDR3, the DNA is TGTGCCAGCAGCGCCGCTAGCGGGGGGGCCTACTACAATGAGCAGTTCTTC. Translation gives CASSAASGGAYYNEQFF.

V usage is TRBV7-9 and J usage is TRBJ1-1, with TRBD1 as a possible D gene (5 bases). This CDR3 has 15 residues. V lost 5 bases to trimming and J lost 0 bases, with 13 bases between them. Germline CDR1 reads SEHNR; CDR2 reads FQNEAQ (reference sequence). The CDR3 spells CASSRTDSLNTEAFF. The CDR3, as DNA: TGTGCCAGCAGCCGGACCGACAGTTTGAACACTGAAGCTTTCTTT. Together with reference TRBV7-9 and TRBJ1-1, the CDR3 gives the full variable domain: DTGVSQNPRHKITKRGQNVTFRCDPISEHNRLYWYRQTLGQGPEFLTYFQNEAQLEKSRLLSDRFSAERPKGSFSTLEIQRTEQGDSAMYLCASSRTDSLNTEAFFGQGTRLTVV.

The chain joins TRBV11-3 to TRBJ2-1, with unresolved D. Germline V gene data show CDR1 as SGHNT and CDR2 as YENEEA. The CDR3 runs 15 residues. Trimming removed 4 bases at V and 0 bases at J, with 10 bases between. The CDR3 DNA follows: TGTGCCAGCAGCTGGGCCGATAGCTCCTACAATGAGCAGTTCTTC. Amino acid sequence: CASSWADSSYNEQFF.

The chain links TRBV5-1 to TRBJ2-5; 8 positions match TRBD2. J was trimmed by 2 bases and V by 4 bases; bases with no gene match: 10. Germline loops: CDR1 SGHRS, CDR2 YFSETQ. This CDR3 has 16 amino acids. The CDR3 loop is CASSRSTSAPQETQYF. In DNA form, the CDR3 reads TGCGCCAGCAGCCGTTCGACTAGCGCCCCTCAAGAGACCCAGTACTTC.

About this clone itself: The sample carries other DNA sequences with the same CDR3. The rearrangement uses TRBV7-9 and TRBJ2-2, with unresolved D. The V and J ends lost 4 bases and 3 bases respectively, with 0 bases between them. The CDR3 sequence is 11 residues long. Germline V CDR1 and CDR2: SEHNR, FQNEAQ (reference sequence). Here the CDR3 DNA reads TGTGCCAGCAGCTACACCGGGGAGCTGTTTTTT. Translated: CASSYTGELFF.